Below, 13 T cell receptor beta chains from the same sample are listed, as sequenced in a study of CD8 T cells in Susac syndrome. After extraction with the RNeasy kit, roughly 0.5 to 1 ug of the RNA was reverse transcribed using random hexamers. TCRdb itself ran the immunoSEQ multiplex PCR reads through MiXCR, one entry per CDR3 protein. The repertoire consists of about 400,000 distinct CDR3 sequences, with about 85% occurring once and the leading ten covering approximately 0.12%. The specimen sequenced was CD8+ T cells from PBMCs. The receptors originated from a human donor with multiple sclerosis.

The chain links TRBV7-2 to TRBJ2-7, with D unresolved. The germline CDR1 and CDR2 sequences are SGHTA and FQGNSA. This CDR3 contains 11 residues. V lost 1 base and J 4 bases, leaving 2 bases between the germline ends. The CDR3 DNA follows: TGTGCCAGCAGCTTAGAATACGAGCAGTACTTC. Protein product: CASSLEYEQYF.

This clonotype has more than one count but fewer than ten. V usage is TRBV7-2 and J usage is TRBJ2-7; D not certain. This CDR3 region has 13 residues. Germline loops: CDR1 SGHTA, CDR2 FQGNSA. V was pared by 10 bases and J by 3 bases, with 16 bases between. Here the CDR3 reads CATSAWADYEQYF. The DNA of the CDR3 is TGTGCCACCTCGGCATGGGCAGACTACGAGCAGTACTTC.

The CDR3 spells CASSDFGQGAETQYF. As DNA, the CDR3 is TGCGCCAGCAGCGACTTTGGGCAGGGGGCTGAGACCCAGTACTTC. V is TRBV5-1 and J is TRBJ2-5, with 8 bases matching TRBD1. The CDR3 extends over 15 amino acids. V was clipped by 4 bases and J by 5 bases; unmatched bases: 10. CDR1 is SGHRS and CDR2 is YFSETQ in the germline V gene. The full variable domain, its missing parts supplied by reference TRBV5-1 and TRBJ2-5, is KAGVTQTPRYLIKTRGQQVTLSCSPISGHRSVSWYQQTPGQGLQFLFEYFSETQRNKGNFPGRFSGRQFSNSRSEMNVSTLELGDSALYLCASSDFGQGAETQYFGPGTRLLVL.

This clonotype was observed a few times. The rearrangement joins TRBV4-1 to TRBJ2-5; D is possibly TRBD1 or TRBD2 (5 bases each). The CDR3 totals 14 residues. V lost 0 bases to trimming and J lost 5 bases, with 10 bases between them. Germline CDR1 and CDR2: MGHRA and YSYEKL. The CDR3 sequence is CASSQERDPETQYF. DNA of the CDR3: TGCGCCAGCAGCCAAGAACGGGACCCGGAGACCCAGTACTTC.

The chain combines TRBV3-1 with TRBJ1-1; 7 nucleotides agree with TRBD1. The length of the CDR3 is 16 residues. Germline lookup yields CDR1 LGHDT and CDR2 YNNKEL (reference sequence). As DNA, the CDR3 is TGTGCAGCGGGACAGACCGCTCCAGCCGGGGACACTGAAGCTTTCTTT. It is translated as CAAGQTAPAGDTEAFF.

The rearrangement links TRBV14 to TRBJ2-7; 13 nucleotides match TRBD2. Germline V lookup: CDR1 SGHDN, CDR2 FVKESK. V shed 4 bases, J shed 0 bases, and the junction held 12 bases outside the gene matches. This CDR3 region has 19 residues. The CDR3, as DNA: TGTGCCAGCAGCCCAGGGACTAGCGGGACCTCGCTGAGCTCCTACGAGCAGTACTTC. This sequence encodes CASSPGTSGTSLSSYEQYF.

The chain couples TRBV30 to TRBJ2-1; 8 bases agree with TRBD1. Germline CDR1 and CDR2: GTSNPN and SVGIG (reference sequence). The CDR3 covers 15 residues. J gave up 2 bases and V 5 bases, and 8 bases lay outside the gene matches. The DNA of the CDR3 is TGTGCCTGGGACCCAGCAGGGGGCGCCTACAATGAGCAGTTCTTC. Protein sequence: CAWDPAGGAYNEQFF.

CDR3 sequence reads: CASSLGTQLYEQYF. The CDR3 coding sequence is TGTGCCAGCAGCTTAGGGACCCAGCTCTACGAGCAGTACTTC. The chain employs TRBV11-1 and TRBJ2-7; no firm D call. The CDR3 has 14 residues. CDR1 and CDR2 from the germline V gene are SGHAT and FQDESV (reference sequence). Trimming removed 1 base from V and 3 bases from J, with 10 bases in between.

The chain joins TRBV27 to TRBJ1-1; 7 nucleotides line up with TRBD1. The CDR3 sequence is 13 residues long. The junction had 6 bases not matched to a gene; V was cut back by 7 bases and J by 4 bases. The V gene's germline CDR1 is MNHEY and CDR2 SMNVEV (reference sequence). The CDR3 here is CASKTGSGTEAFF. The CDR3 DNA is TGTGCCAGCAAGACAGGGTCGGGCACTGAAGCTTTCTTT.

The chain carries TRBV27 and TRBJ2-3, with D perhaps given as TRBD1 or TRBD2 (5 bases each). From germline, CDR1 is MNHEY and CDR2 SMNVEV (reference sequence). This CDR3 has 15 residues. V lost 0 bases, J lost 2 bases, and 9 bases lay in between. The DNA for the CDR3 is TGTGCCAGCAGTTTATCGGGGACCCTCACAGATACGCAGTATTTT. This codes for CASSLSGTLTDTQYF.

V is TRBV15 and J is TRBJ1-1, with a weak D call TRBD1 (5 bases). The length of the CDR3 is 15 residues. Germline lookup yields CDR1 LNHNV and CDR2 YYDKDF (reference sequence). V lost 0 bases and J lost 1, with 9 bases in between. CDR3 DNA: TGTGCCACCAGCAGAGATCTCAGGGCGAACACTGAAGCTTTCTTT. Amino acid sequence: CATSRDLRANTEAFF.

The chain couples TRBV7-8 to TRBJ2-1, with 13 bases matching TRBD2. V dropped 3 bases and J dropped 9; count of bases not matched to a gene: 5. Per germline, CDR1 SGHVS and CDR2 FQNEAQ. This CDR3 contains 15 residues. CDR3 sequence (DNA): TGTGCCAGCAGCTTCACTAGCGGGAGGGCCGGTGAGCAGTTCTTC. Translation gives CASSFTSGRAGEQFF.

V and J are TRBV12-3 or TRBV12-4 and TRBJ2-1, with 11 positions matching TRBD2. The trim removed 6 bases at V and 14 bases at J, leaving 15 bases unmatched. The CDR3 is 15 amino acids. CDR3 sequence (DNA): TGTGCCAGCAGCCGAGGGACTAGCGGACTCCCCCGCGAGTTCTTC. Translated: CASSRGTSGLPREFF.